This T cell receptor (beta chain) was identified during a study of early T cells in non-severe SARS-CoV-2 infection (dated by TCRdb to about 2021). Looking at the study overall: Because TCR sequencing was done on bulk RNA from unsorted whole blood, the alpha and beta chains could not be paired. Results the study describes overall, beyond this receptor: VDJdb matching was skewed toward anti-spike CD8 responses, so virus-specific expansions were likely underestimated and private and CD4 specificities were missed.

Library generation was performed with 5' RACE. The instrument given in TCRdb is NextSeq 500. To correct for sequencing error and PCR bias, the TCR library protocol tagged individual cDNA molecules with unique molecular identifiers. Both TCR alpha and beta chains were sequenced, and tight co-correlation was observed between alpha and beta sequence abundances in each sample. Turning to the authors' computational methods: Decombinator V4 was used to perform V gene, J gene and CDR3 annotation of TCR sequences. Expanded TCRs were defined as changing significantly between any two time points under a Poisson model with p below 0.0001. TCR abundances were normalised to the total number of TCRs sequenced per sample and were expressed as counts per million. TRAV1-2 paired with TRAJ12, TRAJ20 or TRAJ33 defined MAIT TCRs, while TRAV10 paired with TRAJ18 defined iNKT TCRs. VDJdb, accessed on 1 November 2021, was searched for TCRs annotated for CMV, EBV and SARS-CoV-2, and TCRs annotated for more than one antigen were excluded. TCRdb reran the public reads through fastp at Q25 and MiXCR, keeping productive beta chains. Every distinct CDR3 protein forms one entry, paired with its most common genes and DNA. These V and J calls rely on TCRdb rather than the paper's analysis. The sample table contains tens of thousands of distinct CDR3 sequences; only one count was recorded for 8% to 10% of them. The ten largest account for roughly 12% of the sample.

V is pared back by 2 bases and J by 4 bases, with 8 bases lying between the germline termini. From the cysteine through the phenylalanine, the CDR3 covers 13 amino acids. Only the CDR3 part of the read is kept: 39 bases, read in frame from the first base. The study was a case-control design nested within a healthcare worker cohort in London, UK, with weekly nasopharyngeal swab PCR tests and blood sampling. Healthcare workers were enrolled in the week of the UK lockdown, from 23 to 31 March 2020, and were followed every week for up to roughly 15 weeks. On this clonotype: This clone's antigen is unknown. Base quality data are lacking; no much larger clone is found one base away.

The sequence joins TRBV12-3 or TRBV12-4 to TRBJ1-1; the D gene is not confidently resolved. Sequencing was carried out using whole blood. The sequence derives from an adult who was a healthcare worker with PCR-confirmed SARS-CoV-2 infection or an uninfected control (not recorded which). The nucleotide sequence is TGTGCCAGCAGTTTAAGGAGGGTCACTGAAGCTTTCTTT. Translated, it reads CASSLRRVTEAFF.